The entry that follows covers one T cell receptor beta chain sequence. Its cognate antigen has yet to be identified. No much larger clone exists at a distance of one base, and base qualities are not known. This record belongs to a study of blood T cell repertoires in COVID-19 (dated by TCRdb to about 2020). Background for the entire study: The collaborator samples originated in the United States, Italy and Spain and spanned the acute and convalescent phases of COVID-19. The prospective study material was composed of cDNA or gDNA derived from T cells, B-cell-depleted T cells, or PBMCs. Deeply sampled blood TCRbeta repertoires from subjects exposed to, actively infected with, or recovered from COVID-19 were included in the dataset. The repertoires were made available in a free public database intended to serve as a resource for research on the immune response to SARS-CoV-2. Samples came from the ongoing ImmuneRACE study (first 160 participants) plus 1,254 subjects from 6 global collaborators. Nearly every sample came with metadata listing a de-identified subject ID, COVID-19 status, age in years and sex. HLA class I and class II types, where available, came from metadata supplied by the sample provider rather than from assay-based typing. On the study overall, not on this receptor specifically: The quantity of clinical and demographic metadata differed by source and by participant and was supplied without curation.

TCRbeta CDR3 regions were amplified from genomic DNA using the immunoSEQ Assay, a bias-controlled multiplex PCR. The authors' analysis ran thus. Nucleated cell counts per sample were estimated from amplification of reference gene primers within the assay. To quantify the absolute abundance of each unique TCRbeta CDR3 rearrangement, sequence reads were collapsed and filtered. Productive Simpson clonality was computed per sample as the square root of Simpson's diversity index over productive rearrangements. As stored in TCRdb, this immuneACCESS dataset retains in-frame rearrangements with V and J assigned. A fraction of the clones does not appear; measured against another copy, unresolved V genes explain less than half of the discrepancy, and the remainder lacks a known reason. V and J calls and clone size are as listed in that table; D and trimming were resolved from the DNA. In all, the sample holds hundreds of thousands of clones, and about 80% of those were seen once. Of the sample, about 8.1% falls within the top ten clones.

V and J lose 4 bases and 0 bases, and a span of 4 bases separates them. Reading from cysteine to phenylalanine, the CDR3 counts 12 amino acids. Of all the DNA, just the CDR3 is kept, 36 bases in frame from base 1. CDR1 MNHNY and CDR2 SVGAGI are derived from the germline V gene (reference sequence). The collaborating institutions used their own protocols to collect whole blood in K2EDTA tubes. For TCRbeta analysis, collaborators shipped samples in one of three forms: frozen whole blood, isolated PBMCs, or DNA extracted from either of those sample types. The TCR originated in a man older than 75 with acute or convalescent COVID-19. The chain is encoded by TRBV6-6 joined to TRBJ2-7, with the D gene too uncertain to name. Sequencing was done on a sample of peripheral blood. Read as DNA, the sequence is TGTGCCAGCAGTTCCAGCTCCTACGAGCAGTACTTC. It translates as CASSSSSYEQYF.